The sequence of this T cell receptor beta chain was determined in a study of cytomegalovirus exposure and HLA in healthy donors. The study, taken as a whole, reports: The study put 150 to 200 TCR beta chains on its list as cytomegalovirus-associated. Many donors carried some public TCRs, although rarity characterized most TCR sequences. Some V segments could not be told apart, so they were left out, TRBV6-2 and TRBV6-3 among them.

V was pared by 7 bases and J by 3 bases, with 17 bases between. From germline, CDR1 is SGHTA and CDR2 FQGNSA. The CDR3 contains 15 residues. Comments on this clone: Its antigen is unknown.

PCR employed 60 Vbeta and 13 Jbeta primers. The protocol was immunoSEQ multiplex PCR, while the TCRdb copy is restricted to in-frame clones and leaves out a portion. Of approximately 210,000 clones listed, roughly 80% are singletons. The TCR comes from a woman younger than 45 in good health and CMV-seropositive. Sequencing input: PBMCs. J is TRBJ2-3 and V is TRBV7-2, with TRBD2 as a possible D gene (7 bases). In DNA, the CDR3 is TGTGCCAGCACCCCAAGGGGGGGGCAGACAGATACGCAGTATTTT. Translating it yields CASTPRGGQTDTQYF. Looking up the rest from reference TRBV7-2 and TRBJ2-3 gives the full variable domain: GAGVSQSPSNKVTEKGKDVELRCDPISGHTALYWYRQSLGQGLEFLIYFQGNSAPDKSGLPSDRFSAERTGGSVSTLTIQRTQQEDSAVYLCASTPRGGQTDTQYFGPGTRLTVL.